These 30 T cell receptor beta chains came from one sample sequenced in a study of naive and memory T cell subsets. An equimolar mix of two oligonucleotides served as the beta constant-region primer for TRBC1 and TRBC2. Nested alpha and beta constant-region primers with the SP2 primer drove four PCR rounds on ligated cDNA. Using its own MiXCR run on the UMI-ligation and nested PCR reads, TCRdb lists one record per CDR3 protein. The repertoire holds about 120,000 distinct CDR3 sequences, with around 35% as singletons. The specimen sequenced was central memory CD4+ T cells from blood. Every receptor here comes from a human donor in good health.

This clonotype appeared a few times. Written as DNA, the CDR3 is TGTGCCAGCAGTCCAGACCGGGGATACACTGAAGCTTTCTTT. This gives the protein CASSPDRGYTEAFF. V gene TRBV27 combines with J gene TRBJ1-1; D gene unclear. CDR1 MNHEY and CDR2 SMNVEV come from the germline V gene (reference sequence). Trimming left V 5 bases short and J 3 bases short, with 13 bases between. There are 14 residues in the CDR3.

This chain joins TRBV3-1 and TRBJ2-3; 8 bases match TRBD2. The CDR3 has 15 residues. Germline loops: CDR1 LGHDT, CDR2 YNNKEL (reference sequence). The V gene end was trimmed by 4 bases and the J gene end by 2 bases; junction bases not matched to a gene: 5. The CDR3 DNA reads TGTGCCAGCAGCCCGGACGGGAGGGCCACAGATACGCAGTATTTT. This gives the protein CASSPDGRATDTQYF.

This clonotype came up many times. The J gene is TRBJ2-1, the V gene TRBV7-2; D perhaps matches TRBD2 (5 bases). From germline, CDR1 is SGHTA and CDR2 FQGNSA. Trimming removed 1 base at V and 7 bases at J, with 11 bases between. This CDR3 region has 14 residues. The CDR3 loop reads CASSLDSSRNEQFF. In nucleotides, the CDR3 is TGTGCCAGCAGCTTAGATTCTAGCCGGAATGAGCAGTTCTTC.

A note on this clonotype: At one boundary the junction diverges from the germline segment, which might be a read error. The chain couples TRBV28 to TRBJ2-1; the match to TRBD2 covers 14 bases. CDR1 and CDR2 (germline): MDHEN, SYDVKM. The CDR3 consists of 16 residues. CDR3 nucleotide sequence: TGTACCAGCAGTAAAACGGGACTAGCGGGAGACAATGAGCAGTTCTTC. Protein sequence: CTSSKTGLAGDNEQFF.

The chain is built from TRBV30 and TRBJ2-1; 12 bases line up with TRBD2. This CDR3 contains 14 residues. V gave up 1 base and J gave up 11 bases; unmatched junction bases: 6. CDR1 and CDR2 (germline): GTSNPN, SVGIG (reference sequence). The CDR3 loop is CAWSGLAGVSKQFF. Written as DNA, the CDR3 is TGTGCCTGGAGTGGACTAGCGGGAGTCTCTAAGCAGTTCTTC. Looking up the rest from reference TRBV30 and TRBJ2-1 gives the full variable domain: SQTIHQWPATLVQPVGSPLSLECTVEGTSNPNLYWYRQAAGRGLQLLFYSVGIGQISSEVPQNLSASRPQDRQFILSSKKLLLSDSGFYLCAWSGLAGVSKQFFGPGTRLTVL.

The rearrangement uses TRBV27 and TRBJ2-3; perhaps TRBD2 as D (5 bases). Trimming removed 4 bases from V and 5 bases from J, with 13 bases in between. The CDR3 is 14 amino acids. Per the germline V gene, CDR1 is MNHEY and CDR2 is SMNVEV (reference sequence). In DNA form, the CDR3 reads TGTGCCAGCAGTTACGACTATCGGGGAGATACGCAGTATTTT. As protein: CASSYDYRGDTQYF.

The chain couples TRBV7-9 to TRBJ2-1; 12 bases fit TRBD2. Germline V gives CDR1 SEHNR, CDR2 FQNEAQ (reference sequence). This CDR3 contains 18 residues. V shed 4 bases, J shed 9 bases, and the junction held 16 bases outside the gene matches. CDR3 nucleotide sequence: TGTGCCAGCAGCTCCTTCGGAACTAGCGGGAGGTTCTGGGGTGAGCAGTTCTTC. It is translated as CASSSFGTSGRFWGEQFF. Looking up the rest from reference TRBV7-9 and TRBJ2-1 gives the full variable domain: DTGVSQNPRHKITKRGQNVTFRCDPISEHNRLYWYRQTLGQGPEFLTYFQNEAQLEKSRLLSDRFSAERPKGSFSTLEIQRTEQGDSAMYLCASSSFGTSGRFWGEQFFGPGTRLTVL.

The chain carries TRBV20-1 and TRBJ2-5; 7 nucleotides align to TRBD1. The trim removed 0 bases at V and 4 bases at J, leaving 5 bases unmatched. This CDR3 has 14 amino acids. Germline V CDR1 and CDR2: DFQATT, SNEGSKA (reference sequence). The CDR3 region has the DNA TGCAGTGCTAGAGAATCGACAGGGAGAGAGACCCAGTACTTC. This translates into CSARESTGRETQYF.

This clonotype was recorded a few times. The chain couples TRBV20-1 to TRBJ2-7, with TRBD2 matching 7 bases. CDR3 length: 13 residues. J lost 6 bases, V lost 1 base, and 6 bases had no gene match. Looked up from germline, CDR1 is DFQATT and CDR2 is SNEGSKA (reference sequence). This chain's CDR3 is CSARAPTSLEQYF. In DNA, the CDR3 is TGCAGTGCTAGAGCCCCGACTAGCCTCGAGCAGTACTTC.

The table lists this clonotype with a few counts. This chain links TRBV20-1 with TRBJ2-3, with 9 bases identical to TRBD2. The germline V gene encodes CDR1 DFQATT and CDR2 SNEGSKA (reference sequence). The CDR3 sequence is 16 residues long. V shed 4 bases, J shed 7 bases, and the junction held 15 bases outside the gene matches. For the CDR3, the DNA is TGCAGTGCTAATAAATTGGCTAGCGGGGCGCAACATACGCAGTATTTT. Translating gives CSANKLASGAQHTQYF.

This clonotype appeared a few times. The chain links TRBV10-3 to TRBJ2-1; D is possibly TRBD1 or TRBD2 (6 bases each). Germline lookup yields CDR1 ENHRY and CDR2 SYGVKD. V lost 9 bases, J lost 0 bases, and 12 bases lay in between. The CDR3 is made up of 14 amino acids. CDR3 sequence (DNA): TGTGCCATTGGAGGGGGAATCTCCTACAATGAGCAGTTCTTC. Its translation: CAIGGGISYNEQFF.

The J gene is TRBJ2-6, the V gene TRBV28; D gene ambiguous. V gave up 7 bases and J gave up 0 bases, with 13 bases separating them. Looked up from germline, CDR1 is MDHEN and CDR2 is SYDVKM. The CDR3 is 16 amino acids. Written as DNA, the CDR3 is TGTGCCAGCATAAACGACATCGGCTCTGGGGCCAACGTCCTGACTTTC. As protein: CASINDIGSGANVLTF.

In its sample, this clonotype is medium-sized (0.01 to 0.1%). The chain joins TRBV28 to TRBJ2-1, with 8 positions matching TRBD2. The J segment lost 7 bases and the V segment lost 1 base, leaving 3 bases of the junction unmatched. Per the germline V gene, CDR1 is MDHEN and CDR2 is SYDVKM. The CDR3 is made up of 14 amino acids. CDR3 in DNA: TGTGCCAGCAGTTTATTCGGGAGGGTTAATGAGCAGTTCTTC. Its translation is CASSLFGRVNEQFF.

This chain joins TRBV27 and TRBJ1-3; D remains ambiguous. Between the trimmed V and J ends, which lost 7 bases and 0 bases, there was a span of 13 bases. Germline CDR1 is MNHEY and CDR2 is SMNVEV (reference sequence). This CDR3 comprises 15 residues. The CDR3 coding sequence is TGTGCCAGCAAAGATCGACTCCTCTCTGGAAACACCATATATTTT. Protein product: CASKDRLLSGNTIYF.

The chain uses TRBV14 and TRBJ2-1, with D hard to call. Germline values: CDR1 SGHDN, CDR2 FVKESK. There are 18 residues in the CDR3. Trimming pared 7 bases from V and 5 bases from J, leaving 27 bases between. The CDR3 sequence: CASTASGGGSRWNNEQFF. The DNA of the CDR3 is TGTGCCAGCACCGCCTCCGGTGGTGGTAGCCGGTGGAACAATGAGCAGTTCTTC.

In its sample, this clonotype was seen many times. The rearrangement uses TRBV12-3 or TRBV12-4 and TRBJ2-1; tentatively, D is TRBD1 or TRBD2 (7 bases each). Trimming shortened V by 9 bases and J by 7 bases, and 13 bases separated the two germline ends. The CDR3 runs 12 residues. CDR3: CASGRGGNEQFF. DNA of the CDR3: TGTGCCAGTGGCAGGGGGGGGAATGAGCAGTTCTTC.

There are a few counts of this clonotype. The chain couples TRBV24-1 to TRBJ2-7; the D gene is possibly TRBD2 (5 bases). The CDR3 totals 14 residues. V lost 4 bases to trimming and J lost 6 bases, with 15 bases between them. The germline gives CDR1 KGHDR, CDR2 SFDVKD. The CDR3 DNA reads as TGTGCCACCAGTGACCGAGGTGCTAGCCGCGAGCAGTACTTC. It specifies CATSDRGASREQYF.

The V gene is TRBV7-2, the J gene TRBJ2-1, with no clear D. This CDR3 spans 12 amino acids. V dropped 5 bases and J dropped 6 bases, with 8 bases sitting between them. Germline CDR1 SGHTA, CDR2 FQGNSA. The CDR3 is CASSQERNEQFF. In nucleotides, the CDR3 is TGTGCCAGCAGCCAGGAACGCAATGAGCAGTTCTTC.

The V call is TRBV6-6, the J call TRBJ2-1; 7 bases align to TRBD1. This CDR3 has 15 residues. CDR1 and CDR2 from the germline V gene are MNHNY and SVGAGI (reference sequence). V lost 6 bases to trimming and J lost 0 bases; unmatched junction nucleotides: 5. CDR3 residues: CASSQTGLSYNEQFF. CDR3 nucleotides: TGTGCCAGCAGCCAGACAGGGCTCTCCTACAATGAGCAGTTCTTC.

J is TRBJ2-1 and V is TRBV20-1, with TRBD2 matching 7 bases. The CDR3 loop spans 15 amino acids. J lost 4 bases, V lost 6 bases, and 12 bases had no gene match. The germline V gene encodes CDR1 DFQATT and CDR2 SNEGSKA (reference sequence). The CDR3 region is CSAPPGGSRYNEQFF. The CDR3 DNA reads as TGCAGTGCCCCCCCGGGCGGGAGCAGGTACAATGAGCAGTTCTTC.

This clonotype was observed a handful of times. The chain joins TRBV20-1 to TRBJ2-2; D possibly uses TRBD1 or TRBD2 (6 bases each). Germline V gene data show CDR1 as DFQATT and CDR2 as SNEGSKA (reference sequence). The CDR3 is 15 residues long. V lost 4 bases to trimming and J lost 6 bases, with 18 bases between them. The CDR3 region is CSATKGGFWAGELFF. DNA of the CDR3: TGCAGTGCTACCAAGGGGGGTTTTTGGGCCGGGGAGCTGTTTTTT.

This chain connects TRBV6-4 to TRBJ1-1; no clear D. The CDR3 covers 13 residues. V shed 6 bases and J shed 3 bases, with 11 bases lying between them. CDR1 is MRHNA, CDR2 SNTAGT, per germline. The CDR3: CASRSAFDTEAFF. In nucleotides, the CDR3 is TGTGCCAGCAGATCTGCTTTCGACACTGAAGCTTTCTTT.

This clonotype appeared a few times. The rearrangement links TRBV6-5 to TRBJ2-3; TRBD1 matches at 8 bases. Germline V CDR1 and CDR2: MNHEY, SVGAGI. Trimming took 7 bases from V and 4 from J; bases not matched to a gene: 10. The CDR3 covers 15 residues. The CDR3 spells CASKTRTGSADTQYF. In DNA, the CDR3 is TGTGCCAGCAAAACACGGACAGGGAGCGCAGATACGCAGTATTTT.

The chain carries TRBV29-1 and TRBJ2-3; tentatively, D is TRBD1 (5 bases). The CDR3 length is 14 residues. Germline V gene data show CDR1 as SQVTM and CDR2 as ANQGSEA. V lost 3 bases to trimming and J lost 0 bases, with 10 bases between them. The CDR3 DNA sequence: TGCAGCGTTGAGGGGCTGGGGAGCACAGATACGCAGTATTTT. This codes for CSVEGLGSTDTQYF.

This clonotype was seen a handful of times. This chain joins TRBV28 and TRBJ2-5; weak D call: TRBD2 (5 bases). V was shortened by 1 base and J by 3 bases, with 15 bases between the two germline ends. Germline V gene data show CDR1 as MDHEN and CDR2 as SYDVKM. The CDR3 spans 16 residues. The CDR3 DNA is TGTGCCAGCAGTTTATACAGCGGTACACCCAAAGAGACCCAGTACTTC. Translating gives CASSLYSGTPKETQYF.

This clonotype was counted only a few times. V is TRBV24-1 and J is TRBJ1-5; no firm D call. Trimming stripped 4 bases from V and 4 bases from J, with 4 bases between. This CDR3 comprises 12 residues. In germline, CDR1 is KGHDR, CDR2 SFDVKD. CDR3 protein: CATSDPNQPQHF. The DNA of the CDR3 is TGTGCCACCAGTGACCCGAATCAGCCCCAGCATTTT.

This chain uses TRBV6-6 with TRBJ2-7; no reliable D call. Germline V gene lookup returns CDR1 MNHNY and CDR2 SVGAGI (reference sequence). The V end lost 4 bases, the J end lost 3 bases, and 7 bases lay between the germline ends. CDR3 length equals 12 residues. CDR3 protein: CASSSSFYEQYF. The CDR3 coding sequence is TGTGCCAGCAGTTCTTCCTTCTACGAGCAGTACTTC.

This sequence joins TRBV27 and TRBJ1-1; D not resolved. Germline V CDR1 and CDR2: MNHEY, SMNVEV (reference sequence). The V end lost 5 bases, the J end lost 6 bases, and 13 bases lay between the germline ends. The CDR3 contains 13 residues. CDR3 amino acids: CASSPSGIPEAFF. The CDR3 nucleotides are TGTGCCAGCAGTCCCTCTGGTATCCCTGAAGCTTTCTTT.

This clonotype was seen more than once but under ten times. The V and J genes are TRBV12-3 or TRBV12-4 and TRBJ2-1; D unresolved. V lost 3 bases, J lost 11 bases, and 11 bases lay in between. The CDR3 consists of 12 residues. CDR3 nucleotides: TGTGCCAGCAGTTTTGGGGAACTAAAGCAGTTCTTC. Protein product: CASSFGELKQFF.

The table lists this clonotype with a few counts. The rearrangement joins TRBV20-1 to TRBJ2-1; 7 nucleotides agree with TRBD2. CDR1 is DFQATT and CDR2 is SNEGSKA in the germline V gene (reference sequence). The CDR3 consists of 14 residues. J gave up 4 bases and V 5 bases, and 8 bases lay outside the gene matches. CDR3 protein: CSAAVLATYNEQFF. CDR3 bases: TGCAGTGCTGCCGTACTAGCGACATACAATGAGCAGTTCTTC.